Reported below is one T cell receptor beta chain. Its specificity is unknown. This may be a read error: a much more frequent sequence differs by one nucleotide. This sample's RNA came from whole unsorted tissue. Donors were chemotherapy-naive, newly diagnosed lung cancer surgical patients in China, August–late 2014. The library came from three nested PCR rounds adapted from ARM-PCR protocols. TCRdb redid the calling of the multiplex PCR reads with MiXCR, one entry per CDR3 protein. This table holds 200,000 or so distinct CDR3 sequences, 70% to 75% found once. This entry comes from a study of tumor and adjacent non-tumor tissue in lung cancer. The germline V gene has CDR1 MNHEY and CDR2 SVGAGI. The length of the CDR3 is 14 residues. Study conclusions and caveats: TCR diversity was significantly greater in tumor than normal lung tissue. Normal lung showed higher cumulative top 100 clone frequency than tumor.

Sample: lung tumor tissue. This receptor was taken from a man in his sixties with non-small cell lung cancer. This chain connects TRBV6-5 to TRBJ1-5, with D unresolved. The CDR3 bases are TGTGCCAGCAGTCTCGATCCGTTGAATCAGCCCCAGCGTTTT. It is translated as CASSLDPLNQPQRF.